This TCR beta chain is from a study of cytomegalovirus exposure and HLA in healthy donors. Study results and caveats: Published work reported that the classifier diagnosed cytomegalovirus status with high specificity and sensitivity.

Amplification used 60 Vbeta primers and 13 Jbeta primers. The table came from immunoSEQ multiplex PCR; TCRdb's copy has only in-frame clones and leaves some out. The data show about 250,000 clones, roughly two thirds seen once. J was trimmed by 2 bases and V by 7 bases; bases with no gene match: 12. CDR3 length equals 18 residues. From germline, CDR1 is GTSNPN and CDR2 SVGIG (reference sequence). Samples came from healthy bone marrow donors. With regard to this clone: Its antigen is currently unknown.

The clonotype was recovered from a female donor in good health and CMV-seronegative. The chain uses TRBV30 and TRBJ2-2; 14 nucleotides agree with TRBD2. The source material was PBMCs. The CDR3, as DNA: TGTGCCTTTCCTCGACTAGCGGGAGGGCCTATTAACACCGGGGAGCTGTTTTTT. This gives the protein CAFPRLAGGPINTGELFF.